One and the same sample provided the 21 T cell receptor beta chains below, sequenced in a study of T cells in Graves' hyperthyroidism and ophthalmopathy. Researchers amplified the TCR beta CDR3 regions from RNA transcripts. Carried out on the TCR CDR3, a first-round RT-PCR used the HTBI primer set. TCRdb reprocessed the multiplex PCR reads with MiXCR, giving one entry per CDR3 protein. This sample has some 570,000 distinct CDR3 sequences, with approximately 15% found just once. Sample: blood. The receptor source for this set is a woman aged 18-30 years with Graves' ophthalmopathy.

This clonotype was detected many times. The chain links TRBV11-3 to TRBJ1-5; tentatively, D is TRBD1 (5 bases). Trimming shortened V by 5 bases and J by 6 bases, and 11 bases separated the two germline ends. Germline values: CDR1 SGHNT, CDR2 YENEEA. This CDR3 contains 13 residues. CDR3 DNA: TGTGCCAGCAGCACCAGGGAGCCTCAGCCCCAGCATTTT. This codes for CASSTREPQPQHF.

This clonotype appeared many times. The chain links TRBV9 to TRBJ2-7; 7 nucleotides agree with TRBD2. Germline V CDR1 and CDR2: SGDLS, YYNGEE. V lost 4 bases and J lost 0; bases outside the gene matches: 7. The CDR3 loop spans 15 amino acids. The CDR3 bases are TGTGCCAGCAGCAGAACGGGACTAAGCTCCTACGAGCAGTACTTC. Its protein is CASSRTGLSSYEQYF.

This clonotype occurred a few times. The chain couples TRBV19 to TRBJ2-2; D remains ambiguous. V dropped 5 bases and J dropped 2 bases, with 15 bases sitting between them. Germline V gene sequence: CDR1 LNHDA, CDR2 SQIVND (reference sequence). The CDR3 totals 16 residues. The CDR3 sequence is CASSGVPRSNTGELFF. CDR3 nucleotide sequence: TGTGCCAGTAGTGGTGTTCCGCGGTCCAACACCGGGGAGCTGTTTTTT.

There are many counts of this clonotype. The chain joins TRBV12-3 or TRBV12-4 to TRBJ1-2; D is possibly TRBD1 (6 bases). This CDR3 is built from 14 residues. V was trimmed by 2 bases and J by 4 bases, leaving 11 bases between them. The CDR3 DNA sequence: TGTGCCAGCAGTTTACAGTCAGGGGTCTATGGCTACACCTTC. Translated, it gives CASSLQSGVYGYTF.

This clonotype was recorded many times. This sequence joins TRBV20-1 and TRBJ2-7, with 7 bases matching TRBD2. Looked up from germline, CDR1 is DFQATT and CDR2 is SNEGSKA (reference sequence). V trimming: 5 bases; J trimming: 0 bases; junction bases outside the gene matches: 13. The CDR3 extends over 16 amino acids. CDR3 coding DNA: TGCAGTGCTGTAGATGAAATTGGCGGGAGCTCCTACGAGCAGTACTTC. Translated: CSAVDEIGGSSYEQYF.

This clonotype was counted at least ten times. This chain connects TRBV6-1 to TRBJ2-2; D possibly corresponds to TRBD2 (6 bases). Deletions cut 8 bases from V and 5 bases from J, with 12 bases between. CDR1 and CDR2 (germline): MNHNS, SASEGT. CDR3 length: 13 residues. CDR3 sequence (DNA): TGTGCCAGCGGAGGGGAAAGGACCGGGGAGCTGTTTTTT. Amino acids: CASGGERTGELFF.

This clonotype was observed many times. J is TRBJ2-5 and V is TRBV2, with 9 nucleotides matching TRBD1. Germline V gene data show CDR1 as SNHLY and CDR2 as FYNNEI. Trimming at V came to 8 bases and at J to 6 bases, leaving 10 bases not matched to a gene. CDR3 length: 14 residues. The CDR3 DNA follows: TGTGCCAGCGAGGGAAACAGGGGGCCAAAGACCCAGTACTTC. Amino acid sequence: CASEGNRGPKTQYF.

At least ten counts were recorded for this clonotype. This chain's CDR3 is CAISTVAYGYTF. The CDR3 DNA reads as TGTGCCATTTCCACAGTCGCCTATGGCTACACCTTC. J is TRBJ1-2 and V is TRBV10-3; no reliable D call. The length of the CDR3 is 12 residues. Germline CDR1 and CDR2: ENHRY and SYGVKD. V was pared by 9 bases and J by 4 bases, with 12 bases between.

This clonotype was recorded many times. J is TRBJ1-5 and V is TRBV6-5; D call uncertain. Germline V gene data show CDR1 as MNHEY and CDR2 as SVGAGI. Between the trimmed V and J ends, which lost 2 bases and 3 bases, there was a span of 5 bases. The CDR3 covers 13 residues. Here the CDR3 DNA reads TGTGCCAGCAGTTACGTGCTCAATCAGCCCCAGCATTTT. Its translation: CASSYVLNQPQHF.

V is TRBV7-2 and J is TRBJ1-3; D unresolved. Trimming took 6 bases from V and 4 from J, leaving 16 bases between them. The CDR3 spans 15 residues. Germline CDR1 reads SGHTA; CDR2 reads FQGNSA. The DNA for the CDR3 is TGTGCCAGCAGTTCGTTCTCAGGAGCCGGAAACACCATATATTTT. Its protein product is CASSSFSGAGNTIYF.

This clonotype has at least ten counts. The CDR3 region is CASSSTGRSNQPQHF. DNA of the CDR3: TGTGCCAGCAGTTCTACAGGGAGGAGCAATCAGCCCCAGCATTTT. V gene TRBV27 combines with J gene TRBJ1-5; D is possibly TRBD1 (6 bases). The V end was cut by 4 bases, the J end by 1 base, with 11 bases between. Germline CDR1 is MNHEY and CDR2 is SMNVEV (reference sequence). There are 15 residues in the CDR3.

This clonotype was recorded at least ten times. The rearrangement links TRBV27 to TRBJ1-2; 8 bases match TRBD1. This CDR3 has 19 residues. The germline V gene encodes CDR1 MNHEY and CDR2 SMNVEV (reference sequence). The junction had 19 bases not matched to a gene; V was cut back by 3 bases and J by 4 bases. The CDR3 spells CASSFDPPPRTGWIYGYTF. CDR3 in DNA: TGTGCCAGCAGTTTTGATCCCCCCCCTAGGACAGGGTGGATCTATGGCTACACCTTC.

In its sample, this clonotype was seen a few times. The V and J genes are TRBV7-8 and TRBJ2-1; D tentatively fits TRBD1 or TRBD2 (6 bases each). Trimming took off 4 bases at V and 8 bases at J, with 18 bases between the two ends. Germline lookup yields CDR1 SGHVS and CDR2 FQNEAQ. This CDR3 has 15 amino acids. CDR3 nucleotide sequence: TGTGCCAGCAGCTCCTCCGGGGGTGGGGGGCATGAGCAGTTCTTC. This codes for CASSSSGGGGHEQFF.

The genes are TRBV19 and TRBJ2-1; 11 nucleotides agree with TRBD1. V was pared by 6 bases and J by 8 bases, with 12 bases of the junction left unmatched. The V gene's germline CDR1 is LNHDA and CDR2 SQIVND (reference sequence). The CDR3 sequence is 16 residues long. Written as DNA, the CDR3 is TGTGCCAGTAGGAGAGTTTGGACAGGGGGCTTGGATGAGCAGTTCTTC. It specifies CASRRVWTGGLDEQFF.

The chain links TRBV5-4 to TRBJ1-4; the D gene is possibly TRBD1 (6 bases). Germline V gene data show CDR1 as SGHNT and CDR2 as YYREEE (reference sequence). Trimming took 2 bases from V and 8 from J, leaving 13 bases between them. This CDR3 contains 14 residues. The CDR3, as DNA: TGTGCCAGCAGCTTTCAGGGGCTCGGGGAAAAACTGTTTTTT. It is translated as CASSFQGLGEKLFF.

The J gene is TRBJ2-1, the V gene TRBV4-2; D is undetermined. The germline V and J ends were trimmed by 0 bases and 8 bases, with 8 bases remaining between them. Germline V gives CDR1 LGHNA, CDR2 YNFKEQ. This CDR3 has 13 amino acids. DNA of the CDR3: TGTGCCAGCAGCCAAGATTTAAAGGATGAGCAGTTCTTC. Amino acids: CASSQDLKDEQFF.

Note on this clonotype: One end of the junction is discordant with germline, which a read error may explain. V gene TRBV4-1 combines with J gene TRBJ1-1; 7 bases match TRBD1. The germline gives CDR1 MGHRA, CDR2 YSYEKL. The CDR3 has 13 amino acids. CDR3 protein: CASSQQGFSEAFF. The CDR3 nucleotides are TGTGCCAGCAGCCAACAGGGGTTTTCTGAAGCTTTCTTT.

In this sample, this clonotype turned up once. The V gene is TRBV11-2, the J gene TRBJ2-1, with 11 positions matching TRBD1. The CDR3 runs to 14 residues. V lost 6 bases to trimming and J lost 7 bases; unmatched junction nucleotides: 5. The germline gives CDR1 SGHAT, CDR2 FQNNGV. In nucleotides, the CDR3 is TGTGCCAGCAGACCCGGGACAGGGGGAAATGAGCAGTTCTTC. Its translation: CASRPGTGGNEQFF.

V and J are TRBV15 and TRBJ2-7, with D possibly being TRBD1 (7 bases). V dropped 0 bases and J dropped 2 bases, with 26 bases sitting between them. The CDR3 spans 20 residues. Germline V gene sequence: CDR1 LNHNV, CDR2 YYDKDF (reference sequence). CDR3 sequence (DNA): TGTGCCACCAGCAGAGATGAGGGAATTGCCGGGCGGGACAGAACCTACGAGCAGTACTTC. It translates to CATSRDEGIAGRDRTYEQYF.

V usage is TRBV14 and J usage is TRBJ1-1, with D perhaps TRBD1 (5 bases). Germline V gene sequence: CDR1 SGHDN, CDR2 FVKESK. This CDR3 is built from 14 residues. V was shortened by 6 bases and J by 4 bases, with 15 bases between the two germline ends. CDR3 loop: CASSFAGAGTEAFF. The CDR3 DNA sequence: TGTGCCAGCAGTTTCGCCGGGGCTGGCACTGAAGCTTTCTTT. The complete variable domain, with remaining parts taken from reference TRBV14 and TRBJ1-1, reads EAGVTQFPSHSVIEKGQTVTLRCDPISGHDNLYWYRRVMGKEIKFLLHFVKESKQDESGMPNNRFLAERTGGTYSTLKVQPAELEDSGVYFCASSFAGAGTEAFFGQGTRLTVV.

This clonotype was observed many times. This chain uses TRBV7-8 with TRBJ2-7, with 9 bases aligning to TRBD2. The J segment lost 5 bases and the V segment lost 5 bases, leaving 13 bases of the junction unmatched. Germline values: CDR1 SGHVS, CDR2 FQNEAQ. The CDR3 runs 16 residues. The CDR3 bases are TGTGCCAGCAGCCCGAGATGGCTAGCGGGAATCGACGAGCAGTACTTC. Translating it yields CASSPRWLAGIDEQYF.